This is a list of T cell receptor beta chains from one sample in a study of OX40 agonist ivuxolimab in advanced cancers. Here immunoSEQ multiplex PCR was the method, and the copy in TCRdb shows in-frame clones only, minus some. The table includes roughly 63,000 clones, roughly nine tenths detected once. Sequenced material: CD4+ or CD8+ T cells sorted from blood, taken in a trial of the OX40 agonist ivuxolimab. The source of these receptors is an adult with an advanced solid tumor such as melanoma, head and neck, liver or kidney cancer. CDR3s include the opening cysteine and the closing phenylalanine or tryptophan. The listing skips clone size in some rows; elsewhere it reads once, few, many or a size class.

clone size	V gene	CDR3 length	CDR3 protein
.	TRBV6-1	20	CASSEERSVIEIAGANVLTF
.	TRBV10-1	16	CASSSSGRANTGELFF
.	TRBV5-1	14	CASSLADRGRGYTF
.	TRBV27	15	CASSLTGVPWYEQYF
once	TRBV6-1	15	CASRGGAANTGELFF
.	TRBV20-1	10	CSARRTEAFF
.	TRBV19	17	CASSIGVGRTVNTEAFF
.	TRBV4-2	15	CASSVLAGERYEQYF
.	TRBV5-6	13	CASSPTYADTQYF
.	TRBV29-1	14	CSVLAGVLYNEQFF
.	TRBV28	15	CASSPWDREREKLFF
.	TRBV6-1	16	CASSGREAAYNSPLHF
.	TRBV18	15	CASSLTTGVGEKLFF
.	TRBV19	15	CASRGQGLGDYGYTF
.	TRBV7-9	15	CASSSRGKSQETQYF
.	TRBV6-5	13	CASRDHSGVTQYF
.	TRBV5-1	14	CASSLLSGADTQYF
.	TRBV7-3	14	CASSLSTGDGEQFF
.	TRBV4-2	14	CASSPRTAAEKLFF
.	TRBV15	16	CATSRDFTGINEKLFF
.	TRBV18	15	CASSPYRTGNNEQFF
.	TRBV4-1	16	CASSQVGLIGGETQYF
once	TRBV7-9	14	CASSFAGTGNEQYF
.	TRBV5-1	12	CASSLEGAGAFF
.	TRBV6-5	14	CASSGDREGEKLFF
.	TRBV7-9	13	CASSLGPENEQFF
.	TRBV12-5	16	CASGLTPEGGNTEAFF
.	TRBV10-3	12	CAIALEPVEQFF
few	TRBV2	15	CASSGDSSGANVLTF
.	TRBV19	17	CATRTGGQAYSNQPQHF
.	TRBV28	12	CASSPGGQKLFF
.	TRBV7-6	14	CASSLTTGYNEQFF